This is a list of T cell receptor beta chains from one sample in a study of response to subunit inactivated influenza vaccine. MiXCR, run by TCRdb on the RT-PCR reads, gives a single entry per CDR3 protein. Of 150,000 to 200,000 distinct CDR3 sequences in the sample, roughly 12% were seen once. These records were also assigned to another study, of T cells expressing NK-cell markers.

The sample consisted of CD8+ T cells sorted from PBMCs, taken approximately 12 days after vaccination. The origin of the receptors is a man in his forties or fifties who received an inactivated influenza vaccine. The CDR3 runs from the conserved cysteine through the conserved F or W. Each record gives: J gene, V gene, D gene, clone size, CDR3 DNA, CDR3 protein. The D gene is left open where the match is weak. For some rows the clone size is stated as once, few or many, or as a class when expanded; others skip it.

j_call: TRBJ2-7
v_call: TRBV10-3
d_call: NA
clone_size: NA
cdr3_nt: TGTGCCATCAGTGACGGACGGTACTACGAGCAGTACTTC
cdr3_aa: CAISDGRYYEQYF

j_call: TRBJ1-3
v_call: TRBV12-3/TRBV12-4
d_call: NA
clone_size: few
cdr3_nt: TGTGCCAGCTCCCCGGGGATCTCTGGAAACACCATATATTTT
cdr3_aa: CASSPGISGNTIYF

j_call: TRBJ1-5
v_call: TRBV28
d_call: TRBD1
clone_size: NA
cdr3_nt: TGTGCCAGCAGTCCCGGGACAGGGGGCGCGTATGAAGATCAGCCCCAGCATTTT
cdr3_aa: CASSPGTGGAYEDQPQHF

j_call: TRBJ2-5
v_call: TRBV7-9
d_call: NA
clone_size: NA
cdr3_nt: TGTGCCAGCAGCTCCAGGGGTACAGAGACCCAGTACTTC
cdr3_aa: CASSSRGTETQYF

j_call: TRBJ2-2
v_call: TRBV4-2
d_call: NA
clone_size: NA
cdr3_nt: TGTGCCAGCAGCCAAGATACACCCTCTGACGGGGGAGTCACCGGGGAGCTGTTTTTT
cdr3_aa: CASSQDTPSDGGVTGELFF

j_call: TRBJ2-1
v_call: TRBV7-3
d_call: NA
clone_size: NA
cdr3_nt: TGTGCCAGCAGCCCAAAAAGAACAGGTCACTTCGATGAGCAGTTCTTC
cdr3_aa: CASSPKRTGHFDEQFF

j_call: TRBJ2-7
v_call: TRBV5-1
d_call: TRBD2
clone_size: NA
cdr3_nt: TGCGCCAGCAGCTTGGTTGCGCGGGAGGTAAATGAGCAGTACTTC
cdr3_aa: CASSLVAREVNEQYF

j_call: TRBJ2-7
v_call: TRBV12-3/TRBV12-4
d_call: NA
clone_size: NA
cdr3_nt: TGTGCCAGCAGTTGGGACCAGACAGGGAGGGTCTCCTACGAGCAGTACTTC
cdr3_aa: CASSWDQTGRVSYEQYF

j_call: TRBJ2-2
v_call: TRBV28
d_call: NA
clone_size: NA
cdr3_nt: TGTGCCAGCAGTCCTCGCACCGGGGAGCTGTTTTTT
cdr3_aa: CASSPRTGELFF

j_call: TRBJ2-7
v_call: TRBV20-1
d_call: TRBD1
clone_size: NA
cdr3_nt: TGCAGTGGGGAGGGATTCGGGACAGGGAAGGACTACGAGCAGTACTTC
cdr3_aa: CSGEGFGTGKDYEQYF

j_call: TRBJ1-2
v_call: TRBV15
d_call: NA
clone_size: few
cdr3_nt: TGTGCCACCAGCAGGGGCAGGGGCTATGGGGGCTACACCTTC
cdr3_aa: CATSRGRGYGGYTF

j_call: TRBJ2-4
v_call: TRBV6-2/TRBV6-3
d_call: NA
clone_size: many
cdr3_nt: TGTGCCAGCAGTTACTCGCAGGATGGCAAAAACATTCAGTACTTC
cdr3_aa: CASSYSQDGKNIQYF

j_call: TRBJ1-5
v_call: TRBV11-2
d_call: NA
clone_size: few
cdr3_nt: TGTGCCAGCAGCCCCAACATAGGACATTCCGATAATCAGCCCCAGCATTTT
cdr3_aa: CASSPNIGHSDNQPQHF

j_call: TRBJ2-7
v_call: TRBV6-2/TRBV6-3
d_call: NA
clone_size: few
cdr3_nt: TGTGCCAGCCGCCAACGGAGGGGGCTCTACGAGCAGTACTTC
cdr3_aa: CASRQRRGLYEQYF

j_call: TRBJ2-7
v_call: TRBV7-8
d_call: TRBD2
clone_size: few
cdr3_nt: TGTGCCAGCAGCAAGGGGGTGCGGGAGGGCTCCTACGAGCAGTACTTC
cdr3_aa: CASSKGVREGSYEQYF

j_call: TRBJ2-7
v_call: TRBV10-3
d_call: NA
clone_size: few
cdr3_nt: TGTGCCATCAGTGGCCCGGGACCAGCGGACTACGAGCAGTACTTC
cdr3_aa: CAISGPGPADYEQYF